The rows below give T cell receptor beta chains drawn from one sample of a study of blood T cell repertoires in COVID-19. Method: immunoSEQ multiplex PCR; TCRdb's copy keeps in-frame clones and lacks some. The repertoire holds hundreds of thousands of clones, with 83% as singletons. Source material: PBMCs or T cells enriched from blood (not recorded which). The receptors shown here come from a woman aged 50 to 60 who had been exposed to COVID-19. The CDR3 runs from the conserved cysteine through the conserved F or W. D genes are given only for firm matches. Clone size is not always given. Where it is, it says once, few, many or a class for expanded clones.

d_call: TRBD1
j_call: TRBJ1-1
v_call: TRBV9
clone_size: NA
cdr3_aa: CASSPRQGDTEAFF

d_call: NA
j_call: TRBJ1-1
v_call: TRBV7-2
clone_size: NA
cdr3_aa: CASSFRAIPNTEAFF

d_call: TRBD2
j_call: TRBJ2-1
v_call: TRBV27
clone_size: once
cdr3_aa: CASSLSRPSGGTDNEQFF

d_call: NA
j_call: TRBJ2-6
v_call: TRBV29-1
clone_size: NA
cdr3_aa: CSVGRSGANVLTF

d_call: TRBD2
j_call: TRBJ2-7
v_call: TRBV29-1
clone_size: NA
cdr3_aa: CSVGEGPNLPPPTSEQYF

d_call: TRBD1
j_call: TRBJ2-2
v_call: TRBV10-3
clone_size: NA
cdr3_aa: CAIRGQGQGAAGELFF

d_call: TRBD1
j_call: TRBJ1-1
v_call: TRBV5-1
clone_size: NA
cdr3_aa: CASSPLQGASAEAFF

d_call: NA
j_call: TRBJ1-1
v_call: TRBV5-5
clone_size: NA
cdr3_aa: CASSPLRGSDTEAFF

d_call: TRBD1
j_call: TRBJ2-5
v_call: TRBV5-4
clone_size: NA
cdr3_aa: CASSRTGSDWTQYF

d_call: NA
j_call: TRBJ2-1
v_call: TRBV15
clone_size: NA
cdr3_aa: CATSTRGSSGEQFF

d_call: NA
j_call: TRBJ1-5
v_call: TRBV6-2/TRBV6-3
clone_size: NA
cdr3_aa: CASSYYGGKSNQPQHF

d_call: TRBD1
j_call: TRBJ1-4
v_call: TRBV5-4
clone_size: once
cdr3_aa: CASSPDRGHEKLFF

d_call: TRBD1
j_call: TRBJ2-5
v_call: TRBV18
clone_size: NA
cdr3_aa: CASSPLQGARWETQYF

d_call: TRBD2
j_call: TRBJ2-5
v_call: TRBV4-1
clone_size: NA
cdr3_aa: CASSQVASGGWETQYF

d_call: NA
j_call: TRBJ1-2
v_call: TRBV7-9
clone_size: NA
cdr3_aa: CASSPTGDLWRYTF

d_call: TRBD1
j_call: TRBJ2-3
v_call: TRBV27
clone_size: NA
cdr3_aa: CASISTGTGDASFPRHTQYF

d_call: NA
j_call: TRBJ1-2
v_call: TRBV7-2
clone_size: NA
cdr3_aa: CASSYGGGPITSGYGYTF

d_call: NA
j_call: TRBJ2-7
v_call: TRBV5-1
clone_size: NA
cdr3_aa: CASSLQGLGEQYF

d_call: NA
j_call: TRBJ2-1
v_call: TRBV5-5
clone_size: few
cdr3_aa: CASSLEPSSYNEQFF

d_call: TRBD1
j_call: TRBJ1-2
v_call: TRBV9
clone_size: NA
cdr3_aa: CASRRTGVIYGYTF

d_call: NA
j_call: TRBJ1-1
v_call: TRBV2
clone_size: few
cdr3_aa: CASSEPEGETMNTEAFF

d_call: TRBD1
j_call: TRBJ2-2
v_call: TRBV4-1
clone_size: NA
cdr3_aa: CASSQEVGSPGQVGREELFF

d_call: NA
j_call: TRBJ2-5
v_call: TRBV29-1
clone_size: once
cdr3_aa: CSVPRGQETQYF

d_call: NA
j_call: TRBJ1-5
v_call: TRBV2
clone_size: NA
cdr3_aa: CASSGGMPNQPQHF

d_call: NA
j_call: TRBJ2-7
v_call: TRBV2
clone_size: few
cdr3_aa: CASIRSHFSYEQYF

d_call: NA
j_call: TRBJ1-1
v_call: TRBV9
clone_size: NA
cdr3_aa: CASSRQPNTEAFF

d_call: TRBD1
j_call: TRBJ1-2
v_call: TRBV29-1
clone_size: NA
cdr3_aa: CSVEPIRGGQGVDGYTF

d_call: TRBD2
j_call: TRBJ2-1
v_call: TRBV10-3
clone_size: NA
cdr3_aa: CAAGRVGTSGGLNNEQFF

d_call: TRBD2
j_call: TRBJ2-5
v_call: TRBV4-3
clone_size: few
cdr3_aa: CASSQGKQAGGQETQYF

d_call: TRBD2
j_call: TRBJ2-2
v_call: TRBV7-8
clone_size: NA
cdr3_aa: CASSHSLAGGASGELFF

d_call: NA
j_call: TRBJ2-2
v_call: TRBV19
clone_size: NA
cdr3_aa: CASSMGGNTGELFF

d_call: NA
j_call: TRBJ1-5
v_call: TRBV6-2/TRBV6-3
clone_size: NA
cdr3_aa: CASSYSTDGLTYSNQPQHF

d_call: NA
j_call: TRBJ1-1
v_call: TRBV5-6
clone_size: NA
cdr3_aa: CASSVGYGGMNTEAFF

d_call: NA
j_call: TRBJ1-3
v_call: TRBV12-3/TRBV12-4
clone_size: NA
cdr3_aa: CASRETGNTIYF

d_call: TRBD1
j_call: TRBJ1-1
v_call: TRBV30
clone_size: NA
cdr3_aa: CARTGGFGDTEAFF

d_call: NA
j_call: TRBJ1-6
v_call: TRBV5-1
clone_size: NA
cdr3_aa: CASSLDSLNSPLHF

d_call: TRBD1
j_call: TRBJ2-7
v_call: TRBV5-5
clone_size: few
cdr3_aa: CASSPRLTGDSYEQYF

d_call: NA
j_call: TRBJ2-1
v_call: TRBV19
clone_size: NA
cdr3_aa: CATLGESNEQFF

d_call: NA
j_call: TRBJ1-1
v_call: TRBV12-3/TRBV12-4
clone_size: NA
cdr3_aa: CASSVSDTEAFF

d_call: NA
j_call: TRBJ1-5
v_call: TRBV2
clone_size: NA
cdr3_aa: CASSEQRSQPQHF

d_call: NA
j_call: TRBJ2-2
v_call: TRBV7-2
clone_size: few
cdr3_aa: CASRDFLSTGELFF

d_call: NA
j_call: TRBJ2-2
v_call: TRBV12-3/TRBV12-4
clone_size: NA
cdr3_aa: CASSLKPDGELFF

d_call: NA
j_call: TRBJ2-1
v_call: TRBV28
clone_size: NA
cdr3_aa: CASSSAGLARSGEQFF

d_call: TRBD1
j_call: TRBJ1-2
v_call: TRBV30
clone_size: NA
cdr3_aa: CAWAGQGGHYGYTF

d_call: NA
j_call: TRBJ2-5
v_call: TRBV2
clone_size: NA
cdr3_aa: CASSYLTAVQETQYF

d_call: NA
j_call: TRBJ1-5
v_call: TRBV19
clone_size: NA
cdr3_aa: CASSIQGLGQPQHF

d_call: TRBD1
j_call: TRBJ1-4
v_call: TRBV11-2
clone_size: NA
cdr3_aa: CASATGTGEKLFF

d_call: TRBD2
j_call: TRBJ2-5
v_call: TRBV24-1
clone_size: once
cdr3_aa: CATSDPGLAGGAGETQYF

d_call: TRBD2
j_call: TRBJ2-5
v_call: TRBV10-2
clone_size: NA
cdr3_aa: CASSESKGLAGGQETQYF

d_call: TRBD1
j_call: TRBJ1-3
v_call: TRBV20-1
clone_size: NA
cdr3_aa: CSASPFADRVEDTIYF

d_call: TRBD2
j_call: TRBJ2-1
v_call: TRBV7-8
clone_size: once
cdr3_aa: CASSSQNIPSGGAYNEQFF

d_call: NA
j_call: TRBJ1-2
v_call: TRBV30
clone_size: NA
cdr3_aa: CAWSPNGEGYTF

d_call: NA
j_call: TRBJ1-5
v_call: TRBV21-1
clone_size: NA
cdr3_aa: CASSKGGTGNNQPQHF

d_call: NA
j_call: TRBJ2-2
v_call: TRBV30
clone_size: NA
cdr3_aa: CAWERATGELFF